This TCR beta chain emerged from a study of CD8 T cells in Susac syndrome. Random hexamers were used to reverse transcribe about 0.5 to 1 ug of RNA. TCRdb re-called the immunoSEQ multiplex PCR reads through MiXCR, storing one row per CDR3 protein. The sample yields about 300,000 distinct CDR3 sequences, 85% seen once. Germline-derived CDR1 and CDR2 are SGDLS and YYNGEE. V shed 4 bases and J 4 bases; nucleotides not matched to a gene: 4. The CDR3 sequence is 15 residues long. The multiple sclerosis controls were treatment-naive patients with relapsing-remitting disease that was stable or active. Sequencing was carried out using CD8+ T cells from PBMCs. The chain recombines TRBV9 with TRBJ2-3, with 12 bases lining up with TRBD2. The receptor was derived from a human donor with multiple sclerosis. Here the CDR3 reads CASSLAGGSADTQYF. The DNA for the CDR3 is TGTGCCAGCAGCCTAGCGGGAGGGTCTGCAGATACGCAGTATTTT. Full variable domain (rest looked up from reference TRBV9 and TRBJ2-3): DSGVTQTPKHLITATGQRVTLRCSPRSGDLSVYWYQQSLDQGLQFLIQYYNGEERAKGNILERFSAQQFPDLHSELNLSSLELGDSALYFCASSLAGGSADTQYFGPGTRLTVL.